The source of this T cell receptor beta chain is a study of OX40 agonist ivuxolimab in advanced cancers. With respect to the entire study: Ivuxolimab was an agonistic, fully human IgG2 monoclonal antibody directed against OX40 (CD134), a costimulatory receptor. Partial responses were achieved by three dose-escalation patients, of whom one had hepatocellular carcinoma and two had cutaneous melanoma. The paper covers the monotherapy dose-escalation part of the phase I ivuxolimab trial, which included N ≈ 57 patients. The point of sequencing TCRbeta in the periphery was to test whether ivuxolimab changed TCR sequence diversity and drove clonal T-cell expansion. Intravenous ivuxolimab was administered to patients every 2 weeks at six dose levels: 0.01, 0.1, 0.3, 1.5, 3 and 10 mg/kg. Of the approximately 50 dose-escalation patients, hepatocellular carcinoma was present in approximately 20, melanoma in roughly 15, renal cell carcinoma in 9 and head and neck cancer in 9. Prior anti-PD-1, anti-PD-L1 or anti-CTLA-4 therapy was permitted, and less than 45% of dose-escalation patients had received checkpoint inhibitors. In the dose-escalation cohort, 82.7% of patients were male, and the mean age was approximately 55 years, with a range of about 20 to 79. Summary of the overall study and its limitations: After ivuxolimab, CD8+ T cells had more expanded clones than CD4+ T cells on average. Low levels of normalized T-cell clonal expansion were also seen in some patients who did not respond. The antigen specificity of the peripheral T cells that underwent clonal expansion was not determined. At doses of 0.1 to 3.0 mg/kg, clonal expansion of both CD4+ and CD8+ blood T cells was observed from baseline to week 6. In the 0.1-3.0 mg/kg groups, partial responders were among the patients with the lowest normalized peripheral clonal expansion, particularly in CD8+ T cells.

Remarks on this clone: Its antigen is currently not known. No base quality values were provided; no much bigger clone lies one nucleotide off.

Genomic DNA was isolated from the sorted cells so that the TCRbeta CDR3 region could be sequenced. The immunoSEQ Assay was used to sequence the TCRbeta CDR3 regions. TCRdb's version of the immuneACCESS table is confined to in-frame rearrangements and falls short of the full clone set. An unresolved V gene accounts for under half of the shortfall where checked; the remainder is of unknown origin. For this sample there are 79,000 or so clones; more than 80% appear just once. Around 1.5% of the sample is held by the ten biggest clonotypes. The trial excluded patients who had a history of autoimmune disease or were on systemic immunosuppression. Peripheral blood for TCR sequencing was drawn from every dose cohort at baseline, at cycle 4 day 1 and at cycle 7 day 1. The samples were taken from a phase I, first-in-human, multicenter, open-label dose-escalation trial of ivuxolimab. Adults with locally advanced or metastatic head and neck squamous cell, hepatocellular, melanoma or renal cell carcinoma were enrolled in the trial. Before TCR sequencing, CD4+ and CD8+ T cells were separately sorted from peripheral blood.

The V and J ends are trimmed by 3 bases and 4 bases, leaving 3 bases between them. From its cysteine to its phenylalanine, the CDR3 spans 11 amino acids. Just the 33-base CDR3 DNA is kept, in frame starting at base 1. From the germline V gene, CDR1 is SGHTA and CDR2 is FQGNSA. The TCR sequence derives from an adult with an advanced solid tumor such as melanoma, head and neck, liver or kidney cancer. The specimen was CD4+ or CD8+ T cells sorted from blood, collected in a trial of the OX40 agonist ivuxolimab. The rearranged chain carries TRBV7-2 and TRBJ2-5; the D gene cannot be resolved reliably. DNA sequence: TGTGCCAGCAGCTTCCGAGAGACCCAGTACTTC. Its protein product is CASSFRETQYF.